One and the same sample provided the 26 T cell receptor beta chains below, sequenced in a study of T cells after yellow fever vaccination. Using its own MiXCR run on the 5' RACE reads, TCRdb lists one record per CDR3 protein. There are 510,000 or so distinct CDR3 sequences in the sample; about 19% occur only once, and roughly an eighth lies in the top ten. The sample consisted of PBMCs, taken 15 days after the yellow fever booster vaccination. Source of these receptors: a man aged 30-40 years who received the YFV17D yellow fever vaccine.

V and J are TRBV19 and TRBJ2-1; 8 positions match TRBD1. This CDR3 has 17 residues. Germline CDR1 LNHDA, CDR2 SQIVND (reference sequence). V lost 6 bases, J lost 1 base, and 11 bases stayed unmatched. CDR3 nucleotide sequence: TGTGCCAGTAGACGGCAGGGGGCCCCGTTATCCTACAATGAGCAGTTCTTC. It encodes CASRRQGAPLSYNEQFF.

This clonotype was picked up a small number of times. The chain has TRBV12-3 or TRBV12-4 and TRBJ1-5; 7 bases match TRBD1. The CDR3 length is 14 residues. V dropped 6 bases and J dropped 2; count of bases not matched to a gene: 4. The CDR3 sequence is CASSLTGRNQPQHF. For the CDR3, the DNA is TGTGCCAGCAGCTTGACAGGGCGCAATCAGCCCCAGCATTTT.

The chain uses TRBV20-1 and TRBJ2-7, with 7 bases that match TRBD2. Germline CDR1 DFQATT, CDR2 SNEGSKA (reference sequence). The CDR3 loop spans 14 amino acids. V dropped 0 bases and J dropped 2; count of bases not matched to a gene: 4. CDR3 protein: CSARDSGAPYEQYF. CDR3 nucleotides: TGCAGTGCTAGAGACAGCGGGGCCCCCTACGAGCAGTACTTC.

Only a few counts were recorded for this clonotype. The CDR3, as DNA: TGTGCCAGCAGCGTAGGAAGTCGGACAGATACGCAGTATTTT. This sequence encodes CASSVGSRTDTQYF. This sequence joins TRBV9 and TRBJ2-3; D call uncertain. V was cut by 0 bases and J by 3 bases, with 8 bases left in between. Germline V gives CDR1 SGDLS, CDR2 YYNGEE. This CDR3 has 14 residues.

The chain employs TRBV4-3 and TRBJ2-1, with 9 bases aligning to TRBD1. This CDR3 spans 16 amino acids. Germline CDR1 reads LGHNA; CDR2 reads YSLEER. V lost 0 bases to trimming and J lost 8 bases; unmatched junction nucleotides: 8. DNA of the CDR3: TGCGCCAGCAGCCAAGAGGCCAACAGGGGGCAGGATGAGCAGTTCTTC. Protein product: CASSQEANRGQDEQFF.

The V and J genes are TRBV25-1 and TRBJ2-1; 8 bases agree with TRBD2. Germline V gives CDR1 MGHDK, CDR2 SYGVNS. J lost 2 bases, V lost 6 bases, and 9 bases had no gene match. The CDR3 contains 16 residues. CDR3 coding DNA: TGTGCCAGCAGAGCCCTGGGGCGGGAGGCCTACAATGAGCAGTTCTTC. It is translated as CASRALGREAYNEQFF.

This clonotype showed up just a few times. The chain carries TRBV6-1 and TRBJ2-1, with D tentatively TRBD1 or TRBD2 (7 bases each). The CDR3 runs to 16 residues. In germline, CDR1 is MNHNS, CDR2 SASEGT. V was shortened by 7 bases and J by 6 bases, with 22 bases between the two germline ends. Here the CDR3 DNA reads TGTGCCAGCAACCCAGGGGGGGTATTCCCCAGCAATGAGCAGTTCTTC. Amino acid sequence: CASNPGGVFPSNEQFF.

This sequence joins TRBV5-1 and TRBJ2-1; TRBD2 agrees at 10 bases. V lost 1 base and J lost 9; bases outside the gene matches: 7. Germline lookup yields CDR1 SGHRS and CDR2 YFSETQ. The CDR3 has 15 residues. CDR3 loop: CASSLLTSGTREQFF. CDR3 in DNA: TGCGCCAGCAGCTTGCTCACTAGCGGGACCCGTGAGCAGTTCTTC.

This rearrangement joins TRBV6-1 to TRBJ2-7; 14 bases line up with TRBD2. The CDR3 spans 15 residues. CDR1 and CDR2 from the germline V gene are MNHNS and SASEGT. V shed 6 bases and J 3 bases; nucleotides not matched to a gene: 4. The CDR3 protein is CASSRLAGGYYEQYF. CDR3 bases: TGTGCCAGCAGCCGACTAGCGGGAGGGTACTACGAGCAGTACTTC.

The V gene is TRBV19, the J gene TRBJ2-1; 8 bases line up with TRBD1. This CDR3 spans 15 amino acids. J gave up 8 bases and V 7 bases, and 13 bases lay outside the gene matches. Germline V lookup: CDR1 LNHDA, CDR2 SQIVND (reference sequence). The CDR3 sequence: CASTPGQGPFDEQFF. The DNA of the CDR3 is TGTGCCAGTACCCCCGGACAGGGACCATTCGATGAGCAGTTCTTC.

This clonotype showed up just a few times. The chain has TRBV6-1 and TRBJ2-2; D might be TRBD1 or TRBD2, each matching 5 bases. The V end lost 11 bases, the J end lost 3 bases, and 16 bases lay between the germline ends. Germline CDR1 is MNHNS and CDR2 is SASEGT. The CDR3 is 14 amino acids. For the CDR3, the DNA is TGTGCCTCCCAGACGGGGCTCTACACCGGGGAGCTGTTTTTT. It specifies CASQTGLYTGELFF.

This clonotype was seen a single time. The gene calls are TRBV29-1 and TRBJ1-1, with 7 bases identical to TRBD1. The CDR3 is 13 residues long. The junction had 7 bases not matched to a gene; V was cut back by 7 bases and J by 2 bases. Per the germline V gene, CDR1 is SQVTM and CDR2 is ANQGSEA. In nucleotides, the CDR3 is TGCAGCGCAGCGCGGGACAGTAACACTGAAGCTTTCTTT. Protein: CSAARDSNTEAFF.

The chain is built from TRBV5-1 and TRBJ2-1, with a tentative D call TRBD2 (5 bases). V was cut by 4 bases and J by 5 bases, with 19 bases left in between. The germline V gene encodes CDR1 SGHRS and CDR2 YFSETQ. The CDR3 runs to 16 residues. The CDR3 DNA reads as TGCGCCAGCAGCCTGGAAGTGCTGAGGGTTGACAATGAGCAGTTCTTC. Translating gives CASSLEVLRVDNEQFF.

This chain uses TRBV7-2 with TRBJ2-3; possibly TRBD1 or TRBD2 for D (5 bases each). The V gene lost 5 bases and the J gene lost 2 bases, with 11 bases spanning the gap. This CDR3 spans 14 amino acids. The germline V gene encodes CDR1 SGHTA and CDR2 FQGNSA. The CDR3 DNA reads TGTGCCAGCAGCGCACACGGGACCACAGATACGCAGTATTTT. As protein: CASSAHGTTDTQYF.

Ten or more counts support this clonotype. A much larger clone lies one base from this, so it may be a read error. The chain employs TRBV14 and TRBJ2-1, with D unclear. CDR1 SGHDN and CDR2 FVKESK come from the germline V gene. This CDR3 region has 11 residues. Trimming stripped 3 bases from V and 3 bases from J, with 0 bases between. CDR3 nucleotide sequence: TGTGCCAGCAGCCACTACAATGAGCAGTTCTTC. Amino acids: CASSHYNEQFF.

This clonotype occurred a few times. The chain uses TRBV7-2 and TRBJ1-5, with TRBD1 matching 7 bases. Germline V CDR1 and CDR2: SGHTA, FQGNSA. The CDR3 runs 14 residues. V lost 4 bases and J lost 4; bases outside the gene matches: 4. This CDR3 reads CASSYAGGNQPQHF. For the CDR3, the DNA is TGTGCCAGCAGCTACGCAGGGGGAAATCAGCCCCAGCATTTT.

The sample holds many counts of this clonotype. The V gene is TRBV7-2, the J gene TRBJ2-3, with TRBD2 matching over 7 bases. CDR1 is SGHTA and CDR2 is FQGNSA in the germline V gene. The junction had 4 bases not matched to a gene; V was cut back by 2 bases and J by 2 bases. CDR3 length: 15 amino acids. The CDR3 loop is CASSLMGGNTDTQYF. CDR3 DNA: TGTGCCAGCAGCTTAATGGGAGGGAACACAGATACGCAGTATTTT.

The chain recombines TRBV29-1 with TRBJ1-1; 7 bases agree with TRBD1. Germline assignment: CDR1 SQVTM and CDR2 ANQGSEA. V lost 4 bases, J lost 2 bases, and 4 bases stayed unmatched. This CDR3 comprises 13 residues. The DNA for the CDR3 is TGCAGCGTTGCCGGGACAGCAAACACTGAAGCTTTCTTT. Protein sequence: CSVAGTANTEAFF.

V and J are TRBV20-1 and TRBJ1-5; 7 bases line up with TRBD1. Germline CDR1 and CDR2: DFQATT and SNEGSKA (reference sequence). Trimming at V came to 5 bases and at J to 3 bases, leaving 4 bases not matched to a gene. The CDR3 loop spans 13 amino acids. The CDR3 sequence: CSAQTGTNQPQHF. DNA for the CDR3: TGCAGTGCTCAGACAGGGACCAATCAGCCCCAGCATTTT.

This clonotype was counted a few times. This chain uses TRBV10-3 with TRBJ2-7, with a possible D match to TRBD2 (6 bases). Trimming removed 6 bases at V and 0 bases at J, with 15 bases between. The CDR3 has 15 residues. The V gene's germline CDR1 is ENHRY and CDR2 SYGVKD. CDR3 nucleotide sequence: TGTGCCATCAGAGGGGTAGCGGAAAGCTCCTACGAGCAGTACTTC. Translated, it gives CAIRGVAESSYEQYF.

This chain connects TRBV5-1 to TRBJ2-7; 9 bases line up with TRBD1. CDR1 SGHRS and CDR2 YFSETQ come from the germline V gene. The CDR3 is 14 residues long. With 4 bases clipped from V and 3 bases from J, the junction kept 5 bases outside the gene matches. The CDR3 DNA is TGCGCCAGCAGCAGGGCGACAGGGGGCTACGAGCAGTACTTC. Protein sequence: CASSRATGGYEQYF.

The sample holds a few counts of this clonotype. This chain links TRBV6-2 or TRBV6-3 with TRBJ2-4, with D hard to call. The CDR3 covers 14 residues. The V and J ends lost 6 bases and 3 bases respectively, with 12 bases between them. Germline CDR1 reads MNHEY; CDR2 reads SVGEGT. CDR3: CASRAGGIKNIQYF. CDR3 sequence (DNA): TGTGCCAGCAGGGCCGGCGGTATCAAAAACATTCAGTACTTC.

This clonotype has a handful of counts. The chain recombines TRBV20-1 with TRBJ2-5; no reliable D call. The CDR3 has 13 amino acids. Trimming left V 6 bases short and J 2 bases short, with 13 bases between. The germline V gene has CDR1 DFQATT and CDR2 SNEGSKA (reference sequence). The CDR3 DNA reads TGCAGTGCAAAGTTAGAGGTACAAGAGACCCAGTACTTC. It is translated as CSAKLEVQETQYF.

The gene calls are TRBV20-1 and TRBJ1-5; D gene ambiguous. The germline V gene encodes CDR1 DFQATT and CDR2 SNEGSKA (reference sequence). The ends were cut back, 0 bases at V and 5 bases at J, with 14 bases in the middle. This CDR3 comprises 15 residues. CDR3 loop: CSARDSSGSYQPQHF. For the CDR3, the DNA is TGCAGTGCTAGAGATAGTTCGGGTTCCTATCAGCCCCAGCATTTT.

The chain joins TRBV28 to TRBJ2-7, with D maybe TRBD2 (7 bases). Trimming shortened V by 5 bases and J by 3 bases, and 20 bases separated the two germline ends. The CDR3 length is 16 residues. From germline, CDR1 is MDHEN and CDR2 SYDVKM. The CDR3 coding sequence is TGTGCCAGCAGTGAGGGGGGCGGGAGAGTAAACTACGAGCAGTACTTC. It is translated as CASSEGGGRVNYEQYF.

The V gene is TRBV10-3, the J gene TRBJ1-2; the D gene is possibly TRBD1 (6 bases). V was clipped by 0 bases and J by 6 bases, with 20 bases between them. CDR1 and CDR2 from the germline V gene are ENHRY and SYGVKD. This CDR3 spans 17 amino acids. The CDR3 nucleotides are TGTGCCATCAGTGAGTCGTTTGGGGGGCGCGCAGAAGATGGCTACACCTTC. It specifies CAISESFGGRAEDGYTF.